Described below is a single T cell receptor beta chain sequence and its context. Its antigen remains unknown. For the second PCR, which ran for roughly 7 to 11 cycles, a sample-barcoded 5' primer and a J-beta primer mix were used. Tags on each cDNA molecule came from a template-switch adaptor with 12 random nucleotides. TCRdb itself ran the 5' RACE reads through MiXCR, one entry per CDR3 protein. Of over 600,000 distinct CDR3 sequences detected, about 56% appear once; the ten largest clones hold more than 25%. The germline gives CDR1 LGHNA, CDR2 YSLEER. V was shortened by 2 bases and J by 5 bases, with 6 bases between the two germline ends. The CDR3 contains 13 residues. These data belong to a study of blood T cells in healthy people across ages. Study as a whole: There was about one barcoded beta molecule captured by template switching per two T cells.

General study findings and limits: CMV infection status of these donors was not known. There were more naive CD4+ cells and higher diversity in long-lived donors than in aged donors.

This TCR derives from a man in his forties or fifties in good health. The sample comprised blood. V is TRBV4-3 and J is TRBJ2-2; D is undetermined. The DNA for the CDR3 is TGCGCCAGCAGCCAACGTAGGACCGGGGAGCTGTTTTTT. This gives the protein CASSQRRTGELFF.